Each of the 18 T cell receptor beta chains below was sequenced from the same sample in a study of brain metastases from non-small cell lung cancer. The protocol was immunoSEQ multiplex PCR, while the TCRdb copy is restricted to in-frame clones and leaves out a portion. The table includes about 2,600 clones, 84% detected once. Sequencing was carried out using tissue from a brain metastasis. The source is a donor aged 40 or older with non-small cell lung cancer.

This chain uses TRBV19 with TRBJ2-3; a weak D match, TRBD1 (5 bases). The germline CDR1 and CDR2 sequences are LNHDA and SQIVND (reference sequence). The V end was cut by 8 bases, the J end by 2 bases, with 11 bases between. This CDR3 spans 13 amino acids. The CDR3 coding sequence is TGTGCCAGTTCGGACACTTCCACAGATACGCAGTATTTT. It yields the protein CASSDTSTDTQYF.

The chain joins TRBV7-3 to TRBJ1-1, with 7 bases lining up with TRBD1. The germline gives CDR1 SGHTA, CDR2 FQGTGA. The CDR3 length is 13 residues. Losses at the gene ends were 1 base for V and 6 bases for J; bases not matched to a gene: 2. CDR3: CASSLKGGAEAFF. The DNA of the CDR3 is TGTGCCAGCAGCTTAAAAGGGGGCGCTGAAGCTTTCTTT. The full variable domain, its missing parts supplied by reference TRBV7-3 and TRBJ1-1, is GAGVSQTPSNKVTEKGKYVELRCDPISGHTALYWYRQSLGQGPEFLIYFQGTGAADDSGLPNDRFFAVRPEGSVSTLKIQRTERGDSAVYLCASSLKGGAEAFFGQGTRLTVV.

CDR3 DNA: TGTGCCAGCAGCTTGGTCCGGGACAGTAGGGACACCTTC. Its translation is CASSLVRDSRDTF. The chain links TRBV5-4 to TRBJ1-2, with TRBD1 matching over 7 bases. Germline V lookup: CDR1 SGHNT, CDR2 YYREEE (reference sequence). The V segment lost 0 bases and the J segment 12 bases; nucleotides outside the gene matches: 8. The CDR3 consists of 13 residues.

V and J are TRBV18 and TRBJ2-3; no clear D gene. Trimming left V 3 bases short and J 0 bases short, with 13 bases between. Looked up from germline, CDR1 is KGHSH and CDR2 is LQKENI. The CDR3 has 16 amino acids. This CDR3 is CASSPVDATSTDTQYF. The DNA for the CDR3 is TGTGCCAGCTCACCTGTAGACGCGACTAGCACAGATACGCAGTATTTT.

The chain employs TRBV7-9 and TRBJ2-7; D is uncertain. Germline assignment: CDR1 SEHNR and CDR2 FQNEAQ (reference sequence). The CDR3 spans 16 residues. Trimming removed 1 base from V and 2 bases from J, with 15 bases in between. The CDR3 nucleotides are TGTGCCAGCAGCTTAGAGGGTAGCCACAACCCCTACGAGCAGTACTTC. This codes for CASSLEGSHNPYEQYF.

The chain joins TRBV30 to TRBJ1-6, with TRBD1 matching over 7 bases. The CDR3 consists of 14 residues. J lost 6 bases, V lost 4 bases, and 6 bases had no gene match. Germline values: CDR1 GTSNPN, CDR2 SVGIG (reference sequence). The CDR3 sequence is CAWTEQGFNSPLHF. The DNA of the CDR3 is TGTGCCTGGACTGAACAGGGGTTTAATTCACCCCTCCACTTT.

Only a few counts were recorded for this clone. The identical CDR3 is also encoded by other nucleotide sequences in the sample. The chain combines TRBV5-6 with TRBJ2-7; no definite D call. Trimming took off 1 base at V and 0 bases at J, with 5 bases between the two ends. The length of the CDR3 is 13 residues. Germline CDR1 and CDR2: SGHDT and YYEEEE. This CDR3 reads CASSLLNSYEQYF. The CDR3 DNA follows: TGTGCCAGCAGCTTGTTGAACTCCTACGAGCAGTACTTC.

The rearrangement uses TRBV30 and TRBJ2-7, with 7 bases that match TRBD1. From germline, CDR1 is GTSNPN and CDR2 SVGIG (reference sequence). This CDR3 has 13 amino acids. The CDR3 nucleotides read TGTGCTATGACAGGGCAAGACTCCTACGAGCAGTACTTC. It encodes CAMTGQDSYEQYF. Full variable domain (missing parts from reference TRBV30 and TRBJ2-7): SQTIHQWPATLVQPVGSPLSLECTVEGTSNPNLYWYRQAAGRGLQLLFYSVGIGQISSEVPQNLSASRPQDRQFILSSKKLLLSDSGFYLCAMTGQDSYEQYFGPGTRLTVT.

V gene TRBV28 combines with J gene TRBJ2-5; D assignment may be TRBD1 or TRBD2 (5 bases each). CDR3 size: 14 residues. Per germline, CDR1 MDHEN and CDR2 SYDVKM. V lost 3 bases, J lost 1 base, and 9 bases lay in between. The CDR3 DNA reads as TGTGCCAGCAGTTTGAGTGGGGGCCAAGAGACCCAGTACTTC. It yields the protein CASSLSGGQETQYF.

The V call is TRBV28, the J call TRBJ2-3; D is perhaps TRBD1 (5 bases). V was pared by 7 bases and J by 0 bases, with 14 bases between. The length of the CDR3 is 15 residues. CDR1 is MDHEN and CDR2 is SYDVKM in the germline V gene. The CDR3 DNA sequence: TGTGCCAGCAATCGACAGCAGATAAGCACAGATACGCAGTATTTT. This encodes CASNRQQISTDTQYF.

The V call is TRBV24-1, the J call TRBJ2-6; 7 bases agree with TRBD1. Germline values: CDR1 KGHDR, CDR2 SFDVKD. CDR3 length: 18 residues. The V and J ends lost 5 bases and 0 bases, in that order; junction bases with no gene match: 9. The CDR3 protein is CATSAQQGLGSGANVLTF. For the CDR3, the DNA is TGTGCCACCAGTGCCCAACAGGGGCTGGGCTCTGGGGCCAACGTCCTGACTTTC.

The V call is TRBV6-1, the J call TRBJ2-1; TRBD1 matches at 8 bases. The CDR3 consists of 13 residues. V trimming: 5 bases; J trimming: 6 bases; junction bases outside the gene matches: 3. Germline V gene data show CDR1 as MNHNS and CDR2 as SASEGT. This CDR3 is CASSIGTGNEQFF. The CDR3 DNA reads TGTGCCAGCAGTATCGGGACAGGCAATGAGCAGTTCTTC.

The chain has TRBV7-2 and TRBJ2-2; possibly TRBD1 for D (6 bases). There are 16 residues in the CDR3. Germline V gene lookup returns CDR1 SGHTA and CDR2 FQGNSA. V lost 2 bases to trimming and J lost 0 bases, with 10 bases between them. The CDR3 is CASSLRRTANTGELFF. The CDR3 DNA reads TGTGCCAGCAGCTTAAGGCGGACAGCGAACACCGGGGAGCTGTTTTTT.

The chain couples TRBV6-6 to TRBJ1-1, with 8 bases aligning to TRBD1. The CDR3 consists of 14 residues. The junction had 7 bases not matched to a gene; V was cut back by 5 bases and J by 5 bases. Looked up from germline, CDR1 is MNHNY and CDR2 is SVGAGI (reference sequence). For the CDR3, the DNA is TGTGCCAGCAGTCAGACAGGGGTGACTACTGAAGCTTTCTTT. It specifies CASSQTGVTTEAFF.

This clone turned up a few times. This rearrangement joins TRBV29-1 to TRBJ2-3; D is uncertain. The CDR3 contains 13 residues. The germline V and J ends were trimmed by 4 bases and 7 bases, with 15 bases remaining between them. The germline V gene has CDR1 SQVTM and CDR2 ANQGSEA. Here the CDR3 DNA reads TGCAGCGTTGTTAAACCCCCAGAGAATACGCAGTATTTT. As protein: CSVVKPPENTQYF.

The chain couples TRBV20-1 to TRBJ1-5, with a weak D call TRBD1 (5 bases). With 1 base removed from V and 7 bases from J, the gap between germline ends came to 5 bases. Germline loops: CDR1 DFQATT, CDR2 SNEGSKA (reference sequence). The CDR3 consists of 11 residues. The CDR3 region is CSARGGQPQHF. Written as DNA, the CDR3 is TGCAGTGCTAGAGGGGGCCAGCCCCAGCATTTT.

The CDR3 spells CARPGLALRADIQYF. The CDR3 DNA sequence: TGCGCCAGACCGGGACTAGCGCTTCGGGCGGACATTCAGTACTTC. This chain connects TRBV5-1 to TRBJ2-4, with 10 bases aligning to TRBD2. The CDR3 runs to 15 residues. Looked up from germline, CDR1 is SGHRS and CDR2 is YFSETQ. V was pared by 8 bases and J by 8 bases, with 13 bases of the junction left unmatched.

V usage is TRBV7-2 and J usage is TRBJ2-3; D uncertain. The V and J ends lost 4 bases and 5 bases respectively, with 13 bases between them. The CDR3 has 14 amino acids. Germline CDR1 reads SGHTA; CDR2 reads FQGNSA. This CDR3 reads CASSSRSGGDTQYF. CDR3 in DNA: TGTGCCAGCAGCTCCCGATCAGGCGGAGATACGCAGTATTTT.